These T cell receptor beta chains were read from a single sample in a study of cytomegalovirus exposure and HLA in healthy donors. Repertoires were generated with immunoSEQ multiplex PCR, while TCRdb's copy carries only in-frame clones and drops some. Altogether under 90,000 clones are present, 70% being singletons, with the ten largest covering nearly 10%. The sample consisted of PBMCs. These receptors were taken from a woman between 45 and 65 years old in good health and CMV-seropositive. The CDR3 runs from the conserved cysteine through the conserved F or W. Each record gives: D gene, J gene, V gene, clone size, CDR3 DNA, CDR3 protein. The D gene is left open where the match is weak. The size entry is marked missing in some rows and otherwise reads once, few, many or a size class.

NA	TRBJ1-2	TRBV6-4	few	TGTGCCAGCACTAGAGGTCGGGGTTTTGAGCGAACCTTAGTCTATGGCTACACCTTC	CASTRGRGFERTLVYGYTF
NA	TRBJ2-1	TRBV18	few	TGTGCCAGCTCACCCCGTATCAGGGAAGATGAGCAGTTCTTC	CASSPRIREDEQFF
NA	TRBJ1-4	TRBV27	NA	TGTGCCAGCAGTTTATACGGAACAGGAGTTAATGAAAAACTGTTTTTT	CASSLYGTGVNEKLFF
NA	TRBJ2-1	TRBV6-1	NA	TGTGCCAGCAGTGAAGCAGCAGCGACAGGTACGAATGAGCAGTTCTTC	CASSEAAATGTNEQFF
TRBD1	TRBJ2-3	TRBV27	NA	TGTGCCAGCAGCAGACAGGGGGCAGGCGCAGATACGCAGTATTTT	CASSRQGAGADTQYF
NA	TRBJ1-5	TRBV28	NA	TGTGCCAGCAGTAATCTATGGAATCAGCCCCAGCATTTT	CASSNLWNQPQHF
NA	TRBJ2-7	TRBV21-1	once	TGTGCCAGCTCGGCCGGGACTAGCGTAAGCTCCTACGAGCAGTACTTC	CASSAGTSVSSYEQYF
TRBD1	TRBJ2-7	TRBV5-4	NA	TGTGCCAGCAGCTTGCCCACAGGGGCCCATCATATCTACGAGCAGTACTTC	CASSLPTGAHHIYEQYF
TRBD2	TRBJ2-1	TRBV10-3	few	TGTGCCATCAGTGAGGGGGGACTAGCGAACAATGAGCAGTTCTTC	CAISEGGLANNEQFF
NA	TRBJ2-2	TRBV2	NA	TGTGCCAGCAGTACCACCGGGACAAAGAACACCGGGGAGCTGTTTTTT	CASSTTGTKNTGELFF
NA	TRBJ2-7	TRBV7-8	NA	TGTGCCAGCAGCCCCCCGAAGGGGCTGGCGGAAGAGCAGTACTTC	CASSPPKGLAEEQYF
TRBD1	TRBJ1-1	TRBV7-2	NA	TGTGCCAGCAGCCAACAGGGGGCGAACACTGAAGCTTTCTTT	CASSQQGANTEAFF
TRBD1	TRBJ2-5	TRBV4-3	few	TGCGCCAGCAGCCAAGATCAGGGGGCGAGAGAGACCCAGTACTTC	CASSQDQGARETQYF
TRBD1	TRBJ1-3	TRBV6-1	NA	TGTGCCAGCAGTTCCGGGACAGATGCTGGAAACACCATATATTTT	CASSSGTDAGNTIYF
TRBD2	TRBJ2-1	TRBV5-1	NA	TGCGCCAGCAGCTTGGAATCCCGAGGACTAGCGACATGGGACGATGAGCAGTTCTTC	CASSLESRGLATWDDEQFF
NA	TRBJ2-1	TRBV28	NA	TGTGCCAGCAGAACGACTAGTGTCGATGAGCAGTTCTTC	CASRTTSVDEQFF
TRBD1	TRBJ1-6	TRBV10-3	NA	TGTGCCATCGGCCGGGACAGGGATAATTCACCCCTCCACTTT	CAIGRDRDNSPLHF
TRBD1	TRBJ1-2	TRBV18	NA	TGTGCCAGCTCACTCTCCCGAGGGGGGACAGGGAACTATGGCTACACCTTC	CASSLSRGGTGNYGYTF
NA	TRBJ1-1	TRBV7-9	NA	TGTGCCAGCAGCTTAGTACTACACCTAAACACTGAAGCTTTCTTT	CASSLVLHLNTEAFF
NA	TRBJ2-7	TRBV4-3	NA	TGCGCCAGCAGCCAAGATAGGGCAGGGAAGACCTACGAGCAGTACTTC	CASSQDRAGKTYEQYF
NA	TRBJ1-2	TRBV7-6	NA	TGTGCCAGCAGCTTAGGACAATACGATGGCTACACCTTC	CASSLGQYDGYTF
TRBD1	TRBJ2-5	TRBV7-6	few	TGTGCCAGCAGCTCATGGGACAGGGAGACCCAGTACTTC	CASSSWDRETQYF
NA	TRBJ1-2	TRBV29-1	NA	TGCAGCGTTGGAGGGGGGGGAAACAGACCCGCTAACTATGGCTACACCTTC	CSVGGGGNRPANYGYTF
TRBD1	TRBJ2-3	TRBV28	NA	TGTGCCAGCAGTCCGGGGGACAGGGGGCGAGATACGCAGTATTTT	CASSPGDRGRDTQYF
NA	TRBJ1-5	TRBV10-2	NA	TGCGCCAGCAGAGCCGGACAGCCCTCAGGGTCCCAGCATTTT	CASRAGQPSGSQHF
TRBD2	TRBJ2-5	TRBV6-4	NA	TGTGCCAGCAGTGACTCGAACGGGGGGGAAGAGACCCAGTACTTC	CASSDSNGGEETQYF
TRBD1	TRBJ2-7	TRBV5-1	NA	TGCGCCAGCAGCCACCAAGGGACAGATTACGAGCAGTACTTC	CASSHQGTDYEQYF
TRBD1	TRBJ1-3	TRBV27	NA	TGTGCCAGCACGGACAGGGTCGGAAGGGGAAACACCATATATTTT	CASTDRVGRGNTIYF
TRBD1	TRBJ1-1	TRBV15	NA	TGTGCCACCAGCAGAGATTCCCCACGTACAGGGGGATCTTTCTTT	CATSRDSPRTGGSFF
TRBD1	TRBJ1-4	TRBV5-1	NA	TGCGCCAGCAGCAGGGGACAGGGGGAGGTCGGTGAAAAACTGTTTTTT	CASSRGQGEVGEKLFF
TRBD1	TRBJ1-3	TRBV6-5	NA	TGTGCCAGCAGTTACGGAGGGGGCATATCTGGAAACACCATATATTTT	CASSYGGGISGNTIYF
TRBD2	TRBJ2-7	TRBV5-4	NA	TGTGCCAGCAGCTTGGGGAGGGAGGGAGGGAGCGAGCAGTACTTC	CASSLGREGGSEQYF
TRBD1	TRBJ2-2	TRBV29-1	NA	TGCAGCGTTGTATTCGGGACAGCGTCCGGGGAGCTGTTTTTT	CSVVFGTASGELFF
NA	TRBJ2-7	TRBV27	NA	TGTGCCAGCCACATGGCAGGCAGCTACGAGCAGTACTTC	CASHMAGSYEQYF
NA	TRBJ1-2	TRBV29-1	few	TGCAGCGGGTCGTCTGGAGCCTATGGCTACACCTTC	CSGSSGAYGYTF
NA	TRBJ1-4	TRBV2	few	TGTGCCAGCCAAATGAGCACTAATGAAAAACTGTTTTTT	CASQMSTNEKLFF
TRBD1	TRBJ1-2	TRBV7-2	NA	TGTGCCAGCAGCCCATCAGGGGGCTATGGCTACACCTTC	CASSPSGGYGYTF
NA	TRBJ1-2	TRBV5-4	NA	TGTGCCAGCAGCTTGGTGGAGAGGGCCGCACACTATGGCTACACCTTC	CASSLVERAAHYGYTF
NA	TRBJ2-3	TRBV25-1	NA	TGTGCCAGCAGTGAAGTCCCGTCGGATACGCAGTATTTT	CASSEVPSDTQYF
NA	TRBJ1-5	TRBV6-6	NA	TGTGCCAGCAGGGCCGGGACAAGCAATCAGCCCCAGCATTTT	CASRAGTSNQPQHF
TRBD2	TRBJ2-1	TRBV9	medium-sized	TGTGCCAGCAGCTTACGACTAGCGGGGGGGCAAGATGAGCAGTTCTTC	CASSLRLAGGQDEQFF
NA	TRBJ2-5	TRBV10-3	once	TGTGCCATCAGTGAGTCGAGGGAAGAGACCCAGTACTTC	CAISESREETQYF
TRBD1	TRBJ1-6	TRBV6-1	NA	TGTGCCAGCAGTATGACAGGGGCCAATTCACCCCTCCACTTT	CASSMTGANSPLHF
TRBD1	TRBJ2-1	TRBV4-3	NA	TGCGCCAGCAGCCAAGATACCCCTAGGCAAGGGGGCGCTTACAATGAGCAGTTCTTC	CASSQDTPRQGGAYNEQFF
NA	TRBJ1-1	TRBV29-1	NA	TGCAGCGCTTCGGACAAAGAGAAGAACACTGAAGCTTTCTTT	CSASDKEKNTEAFF
NA	TRBJ1-2	TRBV27	NA	TGTGCTTCCTACTCGTTGGAGGAAGGCTACACCTTC	CASYSLEEGYTF